This T cell receptor beta chain appears in the sequencing data of a study of patients and donors after allogeneic stem cell transplantation. Regarding this clonotype: A single base separates this from a much larger clone, so it may be a read error. The CDR3 ends on some other residue instead of the conserved phenylalanine or tryptophan, so this is likely a read error.

The CDR3 sequence is 15 residues long. The V segment lost 2 bases and the J segment 4 bases; nucleotides outside the gene matches: 4. Germline V gives CDR1 SEHNR, CDR2 FQNEAQ (reference sequence). MiXCR was run by TCRdb on the RT-PCR reads, yielding one entry per CDR3 protein. This table holds approximately 210,000 distinct CDR3 sequences, around 41% found once. The chain carries TRBV7-9 and TRBJ2-1, with 8 bases lining up with TRBD2. What was sequenced was blood, either unsorted or a sorted T cell fraction (not recorded which). The sequence was obtained from a human donor who was either an allogeneic HSCT recipient or a stem cell or donor lymphocyte infusion donor (not recorded which). It is not recorded whose cells these are; they may come from a transplant donor. CDR3: CASSLLAGLYNEQFS. CDR3 DNA: TGTGCCAGCAGCTTACTAGCGGGCCTTTACAATGAGCAGTTCTCC.